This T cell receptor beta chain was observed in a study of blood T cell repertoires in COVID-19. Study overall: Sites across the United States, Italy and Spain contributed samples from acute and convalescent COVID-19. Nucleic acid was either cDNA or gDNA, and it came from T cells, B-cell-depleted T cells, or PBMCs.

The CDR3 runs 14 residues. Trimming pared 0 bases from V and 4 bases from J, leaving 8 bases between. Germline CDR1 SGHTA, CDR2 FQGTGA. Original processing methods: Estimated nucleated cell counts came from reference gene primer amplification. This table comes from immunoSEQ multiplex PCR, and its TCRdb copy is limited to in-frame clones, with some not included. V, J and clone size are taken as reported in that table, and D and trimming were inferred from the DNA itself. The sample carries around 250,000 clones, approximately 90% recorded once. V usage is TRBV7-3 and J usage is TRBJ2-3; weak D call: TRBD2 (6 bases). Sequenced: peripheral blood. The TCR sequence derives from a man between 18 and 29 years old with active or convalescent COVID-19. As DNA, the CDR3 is TGTGCCAGCAGCTTAACGGGCGGGGCAGATACGCAGTATTTT. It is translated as CASSLTGGADTQYF. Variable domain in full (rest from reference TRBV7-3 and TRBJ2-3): GAGVSQTPSNKVTEKGKYVELRCDPISGHTALYWYRQSLGQGPEFLIYFQGTGAADDSGLPNDRFFAVRPEGSVSTLKIQRTERGDSAVYLCASSLTGGADTQYFGPGTRLTVL.